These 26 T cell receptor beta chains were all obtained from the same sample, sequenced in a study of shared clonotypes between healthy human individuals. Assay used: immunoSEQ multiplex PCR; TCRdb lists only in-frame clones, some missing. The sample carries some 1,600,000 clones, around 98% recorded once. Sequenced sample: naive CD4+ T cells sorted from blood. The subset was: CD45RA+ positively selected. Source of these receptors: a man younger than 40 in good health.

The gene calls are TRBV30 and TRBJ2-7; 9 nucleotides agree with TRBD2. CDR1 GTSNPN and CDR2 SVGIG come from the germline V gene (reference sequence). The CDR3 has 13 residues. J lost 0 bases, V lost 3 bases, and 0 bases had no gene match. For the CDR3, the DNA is TGTGCCTGGAGACTAGCGGGCTCCTACGAGCAGTACTTC. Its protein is CAWRLAGSYEQYF.

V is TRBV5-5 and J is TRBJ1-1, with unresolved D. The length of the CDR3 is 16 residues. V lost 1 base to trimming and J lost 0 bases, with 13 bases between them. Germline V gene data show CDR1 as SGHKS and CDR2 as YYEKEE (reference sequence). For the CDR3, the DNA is TGTGCCAGCAGCTTGAGGCATGGTGCATTGAACACTGAAGCTTTCTTT. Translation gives CASSLRHGALNTEAFF.

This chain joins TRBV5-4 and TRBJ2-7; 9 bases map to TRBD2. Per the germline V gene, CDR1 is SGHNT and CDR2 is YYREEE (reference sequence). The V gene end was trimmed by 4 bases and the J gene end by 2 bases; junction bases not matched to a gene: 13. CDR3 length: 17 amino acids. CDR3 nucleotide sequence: TGTGCCAGCAGCCCGCCGGGCGGCGGGAGGGCCCCCTACGAGCAGTACTTC. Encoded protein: CASSPPGGGRAPYEQYF. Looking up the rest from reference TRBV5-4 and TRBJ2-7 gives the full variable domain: ETGVTQSPTHLIKTRGQQVTLRCSSQSGHNTVSWYQQALGQGPQFIFQYYREEENGRGNFPPRFSGLQFPNYSSELNVNALELDDSALYLCASSPPGGGRAPYEQYFGPGTRLTVT.

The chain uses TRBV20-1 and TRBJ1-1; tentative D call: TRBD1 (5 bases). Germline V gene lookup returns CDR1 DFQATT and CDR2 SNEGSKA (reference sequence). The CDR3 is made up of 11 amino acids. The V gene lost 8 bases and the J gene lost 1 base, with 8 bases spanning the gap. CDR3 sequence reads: CSTRANTEAFF. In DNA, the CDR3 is TGCAGTACCAGGGCGAACACTGAAGCTTTCTTT.

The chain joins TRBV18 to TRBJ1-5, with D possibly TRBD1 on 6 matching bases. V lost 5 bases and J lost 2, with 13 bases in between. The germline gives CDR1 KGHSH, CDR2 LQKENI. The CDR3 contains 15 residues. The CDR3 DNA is TGTGCCAGCTCAGGCGCGGCAGGGGGCAATCAGCCCCAGCATTTT. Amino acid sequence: CASSGAAGGNQPQHF. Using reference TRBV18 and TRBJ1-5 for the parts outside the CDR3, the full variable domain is NAGVMQNPRHLVRRRGQEARLRCSPMKGHSHVYWYRQLPEEGLKFMVYLQKENIIDESGMPKERFSAEFPKEGPSILRIQQVVRGDSAAYFCASSGAAGGNQPQHFGDGTRLSIL.

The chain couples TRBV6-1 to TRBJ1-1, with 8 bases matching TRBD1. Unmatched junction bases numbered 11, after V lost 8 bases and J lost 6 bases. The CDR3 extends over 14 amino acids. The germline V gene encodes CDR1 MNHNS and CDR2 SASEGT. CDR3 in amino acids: CASSPQGAKAEAFF. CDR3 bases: TGTGCCAGCTCCCCCCAGGGGGCGAAGGCTGAAGCTTTCTTT.

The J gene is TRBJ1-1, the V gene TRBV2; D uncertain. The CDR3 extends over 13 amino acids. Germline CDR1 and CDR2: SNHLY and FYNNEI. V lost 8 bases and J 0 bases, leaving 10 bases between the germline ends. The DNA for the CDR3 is TGTGCCAGCTCGACCGGGCTGAACACTGAAGCTTTCTTT. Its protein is CASSTGLNTEAFF. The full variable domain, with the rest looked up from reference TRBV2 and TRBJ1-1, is EPEVTQTPSHQVTQMGQEVILRCVPISNHLYFYWYRQILGQKVEFLVSFYNNEISEKSEIFDDQFSVERPDGSNFTLKIRSTKLEDSAMYFCASSTGLNTEAFFGQGTRLTVV.

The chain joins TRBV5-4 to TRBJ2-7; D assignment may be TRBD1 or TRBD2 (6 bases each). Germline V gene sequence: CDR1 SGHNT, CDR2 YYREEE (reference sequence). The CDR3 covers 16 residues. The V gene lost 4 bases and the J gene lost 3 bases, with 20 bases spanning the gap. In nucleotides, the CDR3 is TGTGCCAGCAGCCTAGGAGGGTTTGGACAGTTCTACGAGCAGTACTTC. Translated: CASSLGGFGQFYEQYF.

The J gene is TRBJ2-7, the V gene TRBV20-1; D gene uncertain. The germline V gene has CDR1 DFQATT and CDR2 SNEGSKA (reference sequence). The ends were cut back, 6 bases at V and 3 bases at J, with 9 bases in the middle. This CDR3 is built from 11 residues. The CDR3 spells CSATKGYEQYF. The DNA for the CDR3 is TGCAGTGCCACAAAGGGCTACGAGCAGTACTTC.

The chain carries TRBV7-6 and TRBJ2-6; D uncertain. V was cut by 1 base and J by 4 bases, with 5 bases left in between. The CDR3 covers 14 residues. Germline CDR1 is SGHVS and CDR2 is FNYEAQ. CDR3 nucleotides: TGTGCCAGCAGCTTAGGCTACGGGGCCAACGTCCTGACTTTC. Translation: CASSLGYGANVLTF.

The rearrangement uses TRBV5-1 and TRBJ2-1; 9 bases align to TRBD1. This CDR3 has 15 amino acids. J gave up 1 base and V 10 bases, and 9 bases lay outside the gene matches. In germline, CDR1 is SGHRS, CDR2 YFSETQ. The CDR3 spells CAGASGTGSYNEQFF. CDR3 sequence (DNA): TGCGCCGGTGCCTCCGGGACAGGGTCCTACAATGAGCAGTTCTTC.

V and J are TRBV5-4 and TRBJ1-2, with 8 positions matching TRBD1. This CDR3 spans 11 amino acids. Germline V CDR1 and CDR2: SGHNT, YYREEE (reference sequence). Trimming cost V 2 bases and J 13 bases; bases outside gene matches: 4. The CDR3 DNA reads TGTGCCAGCAGCTTTCAGGGGGCCCGCACCTTC. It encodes CASSFQGARTF.

In DNA form, the CDR3 reads TGTGCCAGCAGCTCCCGGGACAGCTCCTACGAGCAGTACTTC. As protein: CASSSRDSSYEQYF. This rearrangement joins TRBV7-6 to TRBJ2-7, with 7 bases lining up with TRBD1. In germline, CDR1 is SGHVS, CDR2 FNYEAQ. The ends lost 4 bases at V and 0 bases at J; junction bases unmatched: 3. The CDR3 consists of 14 residues.

As DNA, the CDR3 is TGCAGTGCTGAAGAGACAGATACGCAGTATTTT. It translates to CSAEETDTQYF. V usage is TRBV20-1 and J usage is TRBJ2-3, with D hard to call. This CDR3 is 11 amino acids long. V was shortened by 5 bases and J by 3 bases, with 6 bases between the two germline ends. Looked up from germline, CDR1 is DFQATT and CDR2 is SNEGSKA (reference sequence).

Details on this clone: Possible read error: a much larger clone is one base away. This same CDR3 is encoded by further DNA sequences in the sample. CDR3 in DNA: TGCGCCAGCAGCTTGGGACAGAAAGAGACCCAGTACTTC. This gives the protein CASSLGQKETQYF. The rearrangement joins TRBV5-1 to TRBJ2-5; D perhaps matches TRBD1 (5 bases). Germline V CDR1 and CDR2: SGHRS, YFSETQ. V was cut by 0 bases and J by 3 bases, with 6 bases left in between. The CDR3 is made up of 13 amino acids.

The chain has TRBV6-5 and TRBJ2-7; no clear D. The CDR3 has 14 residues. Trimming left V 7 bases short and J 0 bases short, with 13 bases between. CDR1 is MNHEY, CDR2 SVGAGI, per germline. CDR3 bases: TGTGCCAGCAAGAGACGTCCGAACTCCTACGAGCAGTACTTC. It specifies CASKRRPNSYEQYF.

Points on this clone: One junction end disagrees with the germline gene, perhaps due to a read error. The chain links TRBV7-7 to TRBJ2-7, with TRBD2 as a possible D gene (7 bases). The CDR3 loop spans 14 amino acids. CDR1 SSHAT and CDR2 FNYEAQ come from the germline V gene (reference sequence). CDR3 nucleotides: TGTGCTAGCAGCTTGGGGGGGCTTAGGGACGAGCAGTACTTC. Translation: CASSLGGLRDEQYF.

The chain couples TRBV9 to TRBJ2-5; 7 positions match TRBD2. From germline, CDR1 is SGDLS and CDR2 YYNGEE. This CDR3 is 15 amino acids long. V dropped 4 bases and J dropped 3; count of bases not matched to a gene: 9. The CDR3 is CASSPLGGREETQYF. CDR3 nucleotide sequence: TGTGCCAGCAGCCCTCTCGGGGGGAGGGAAGAGACCCAGTACTTC.

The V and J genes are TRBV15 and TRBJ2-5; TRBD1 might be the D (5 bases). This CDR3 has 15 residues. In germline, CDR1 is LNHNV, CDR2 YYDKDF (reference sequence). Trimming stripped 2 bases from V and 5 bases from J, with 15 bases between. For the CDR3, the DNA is TGTGCCACCAGCAGATTAACAGGTTTGGGGGAGACCCAGTACTTC. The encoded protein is CATSRLTGLGETQYF.

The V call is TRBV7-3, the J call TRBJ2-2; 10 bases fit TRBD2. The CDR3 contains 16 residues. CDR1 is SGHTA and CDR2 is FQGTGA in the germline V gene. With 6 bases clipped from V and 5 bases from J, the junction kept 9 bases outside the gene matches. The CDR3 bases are TGTGCCAGCAGTCCCGAACTAGCGGGACGGACCGGGGAGCTGTTTTTT. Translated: CASSPELAGRTGELFF.

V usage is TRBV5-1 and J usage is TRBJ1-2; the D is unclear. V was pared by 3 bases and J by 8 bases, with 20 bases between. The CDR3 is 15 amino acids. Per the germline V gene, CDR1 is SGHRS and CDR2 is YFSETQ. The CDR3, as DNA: TGCGCCAGCAGCTCAGTACCGTACCGCTTAGAAGGCTACACCTTC. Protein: CASSSVPYRLEGYTF.

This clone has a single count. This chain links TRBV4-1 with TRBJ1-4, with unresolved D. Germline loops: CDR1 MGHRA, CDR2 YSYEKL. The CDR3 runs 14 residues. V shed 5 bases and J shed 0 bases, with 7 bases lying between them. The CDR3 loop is CASSSVATNEKLFF. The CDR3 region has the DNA TGCGCCAGCAGCTCAGTTGCAACTAATGAAAAACTGTTTTTT.

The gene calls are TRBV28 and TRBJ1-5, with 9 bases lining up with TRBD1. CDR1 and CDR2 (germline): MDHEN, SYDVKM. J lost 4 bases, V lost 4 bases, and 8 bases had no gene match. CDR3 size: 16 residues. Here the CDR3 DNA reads TGTGCCAGCAGTTCCCTCCGGGACAGGGTAAATCAGCCCCAGCATTTT. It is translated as CASSSLRDRVNQPQHF. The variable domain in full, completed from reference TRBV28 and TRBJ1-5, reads DVKVTQSSRYLVKRTGEKVFLECVQDMDHENMFWYRQDPGLGLRLIYFSYDVKMKEKGDIPEGYSVSREKKERFSLILESASTNQTSMYLCASSSLRDRVNQPQHFGDGTRLSIL.

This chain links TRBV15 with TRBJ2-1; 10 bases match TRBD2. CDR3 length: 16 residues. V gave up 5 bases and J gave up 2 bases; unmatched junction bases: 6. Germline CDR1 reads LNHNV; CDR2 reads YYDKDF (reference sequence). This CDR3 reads CATSYDLAGAYNEQFF. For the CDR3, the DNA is TGTGCCACCAGCTACGACCTAGCGGGAGCCTACAATGAGCAGTTCTTC.

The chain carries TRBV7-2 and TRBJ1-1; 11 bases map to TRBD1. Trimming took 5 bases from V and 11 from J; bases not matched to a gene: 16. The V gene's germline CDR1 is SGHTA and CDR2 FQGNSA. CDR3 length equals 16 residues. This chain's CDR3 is CASSLRRVGDRGFAFF. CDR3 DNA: TGTGCCAGCAGCCTCAGAAGAGTGGGGGACAGGGGGTTCGCTTTCTTT.

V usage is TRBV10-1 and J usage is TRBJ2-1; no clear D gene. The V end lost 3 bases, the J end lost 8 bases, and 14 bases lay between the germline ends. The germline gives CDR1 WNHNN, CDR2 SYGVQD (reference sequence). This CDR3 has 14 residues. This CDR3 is CASSDFRRRDEQFF. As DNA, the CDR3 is TGCGCCAGCAGTGATTTCCGGAGAAGGGATGAGCAGTTCTTC.